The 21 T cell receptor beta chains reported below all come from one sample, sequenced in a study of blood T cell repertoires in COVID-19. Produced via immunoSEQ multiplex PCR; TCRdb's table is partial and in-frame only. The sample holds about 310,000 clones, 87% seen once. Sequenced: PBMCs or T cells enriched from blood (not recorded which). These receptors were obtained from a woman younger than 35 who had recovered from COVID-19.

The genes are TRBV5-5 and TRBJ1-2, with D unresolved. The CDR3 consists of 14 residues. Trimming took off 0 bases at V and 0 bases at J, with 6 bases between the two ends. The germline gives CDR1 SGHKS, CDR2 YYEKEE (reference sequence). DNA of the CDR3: TGTGCCAGCAGCTTGGCAACAGCTAACTATGGCTACACCTTC. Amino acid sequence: CASSLATANYGYTF. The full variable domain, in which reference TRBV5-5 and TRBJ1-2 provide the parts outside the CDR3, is DAGVTQSPTHLIKTRGQQVTLRCSPISGHKSVSWYQQVLGQGPQFIFQYYEKEERGRGNFPDRFSARQFPNYSSELNVNALLLGDSALYLCASSLATANYGYTFGSGTRLTVV.

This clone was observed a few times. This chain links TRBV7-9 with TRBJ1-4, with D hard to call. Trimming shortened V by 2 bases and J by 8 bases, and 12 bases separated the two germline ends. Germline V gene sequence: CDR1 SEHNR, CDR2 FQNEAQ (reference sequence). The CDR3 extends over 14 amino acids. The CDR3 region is CASSLSGVGEKLFF. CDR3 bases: TGTGCCAGCAGCTTATCCGGGGTAGGAGAAAAACTGTTTTTT.

DNA for the CDR3: TGTGCCTGGAGTCGCAGGGGGGTCGACGGCAATCAGCCCCAGCATTTT. This sequence encodes CAWSRRGVDGNQPQHF. The J gene is TRBJ1-5, the V gene TRBV30; TRBD1 matches 7 bases. J gave up 2 bases and V 2 bases, and 9 bases lay outside the gene matches. The germline V gene encodes CDR1 GTSNPN and CDR2 SVGIG (reference sequence). The CDR3 has 16 residues.

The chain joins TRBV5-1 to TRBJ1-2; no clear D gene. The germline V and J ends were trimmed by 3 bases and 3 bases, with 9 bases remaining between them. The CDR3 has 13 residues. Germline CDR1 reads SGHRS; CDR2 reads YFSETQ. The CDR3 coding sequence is TGCGCCAGCAGCTCCGGGCGGGACTATGGCTACACCTTC. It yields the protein CASSSGRDYGYTF.

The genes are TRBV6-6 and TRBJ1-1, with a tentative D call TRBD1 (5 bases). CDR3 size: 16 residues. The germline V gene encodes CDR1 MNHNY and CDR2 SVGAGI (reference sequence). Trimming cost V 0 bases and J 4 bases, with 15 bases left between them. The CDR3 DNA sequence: TGTGCCAGCAGTTACTCGATCCTCAGGGCGAGCACTGAAGCTTTCTTT. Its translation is CASSYSILRASTEAFF.

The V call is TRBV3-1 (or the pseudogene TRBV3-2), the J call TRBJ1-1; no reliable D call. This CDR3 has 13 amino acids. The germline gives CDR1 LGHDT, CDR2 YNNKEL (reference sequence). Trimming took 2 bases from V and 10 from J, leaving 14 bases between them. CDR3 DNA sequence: TGTGCCAGCAGCCAATTCAGATACATGGCAGCTTTCTTT. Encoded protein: CASSQFRYMAAFF.

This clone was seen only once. This CDR3 is CASSENYNEQFF. CDR3 sequence (DNA): TGTGCCAGTTCGGAGAACTACAATGAGCAGTTCTTC. The chain recombines TRBV19 with TRBJ2-1; D call uncertain. Per the germline V gene, CDR1 is LNHDA and CDR2 is SQIVND (reference sequence). Trimming took off 8 bases at V and 3 bases at J, with 8 bases between the two ends. CDR3 length: 12 residues.

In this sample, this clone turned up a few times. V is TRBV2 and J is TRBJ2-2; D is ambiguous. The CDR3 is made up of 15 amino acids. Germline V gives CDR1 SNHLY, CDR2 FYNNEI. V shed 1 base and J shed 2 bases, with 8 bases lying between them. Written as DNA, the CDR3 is TGTGCCAGCAGTGAAGACCCAGTTAACACCGGGGAGCTGTTTTTT. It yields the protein CASSEDPVNTGELFF.

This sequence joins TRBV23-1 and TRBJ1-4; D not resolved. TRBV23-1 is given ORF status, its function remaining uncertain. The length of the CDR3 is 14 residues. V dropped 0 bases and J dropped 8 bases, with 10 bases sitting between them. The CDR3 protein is CASSQSIGVEKLFF. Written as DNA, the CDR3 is TGCGCCAGCAGTCAATCGATCGGGGTCGAAAAACTGTTTTTT.

CDR3 region: CATRGLGSNYGYTF. In DNA, the CDR3 is TGTGCCACCCGGGGGTTGGGATCTAACTATGGCTACACCTTC. The chain carries TRBV28 and TRBJ1-2, with a possible D match to TRBD1 (5 bases). Germline CDR1 is MDHEN and CDR2 is SYDVKM. V shed 10 bases and J shed 0 bases, with 15 bases lying between them. This CDR3 is 14 amino acids long.

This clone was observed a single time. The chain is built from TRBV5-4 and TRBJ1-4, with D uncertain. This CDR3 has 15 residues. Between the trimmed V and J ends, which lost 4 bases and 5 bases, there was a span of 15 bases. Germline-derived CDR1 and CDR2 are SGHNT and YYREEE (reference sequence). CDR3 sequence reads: CASSQRSAGNEKLFF. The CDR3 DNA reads TGTGCCAGCAGCCAACGGTCAGCGGGAAATGAAAAACTGTTTTTT. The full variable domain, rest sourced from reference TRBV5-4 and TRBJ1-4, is ETGVTQSPTHLIKTRGQQVTLRCSSQSGHNTVSWYQQALGQGPQFIFQYYREEENGRGNFPPRFSGLQFPNYSSELNVNALELDDSALYLCASSQRSAGNEKLFFGSGTQLSVL.

The CDR3 bases are TGTGCCAGCAGTGACTCGGCGCCAGGTTGTCAGCCCCAGCATTTT. Amino acids: CASSDSAPGCQPQHF. This chain connects TRBV6-4 to TRBJ1-5; D unresolved. This CDR3 spans 15 amino acids. Germline V gene lookup returns CDR1 MRHNA and CDR2 SNTAGT. Between the trimmed V and J ends, which lost 0 bases and 6 bases, there was a span of 12 bases.

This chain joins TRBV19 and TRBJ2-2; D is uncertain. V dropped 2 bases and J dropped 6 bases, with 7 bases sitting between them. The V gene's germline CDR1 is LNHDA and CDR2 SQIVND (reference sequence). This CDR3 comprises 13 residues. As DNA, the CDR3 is TGTGCCAGTAGTATATCGCAGTCCGGGGAGCTGTTTTTT. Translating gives CASSISQSGELFF.

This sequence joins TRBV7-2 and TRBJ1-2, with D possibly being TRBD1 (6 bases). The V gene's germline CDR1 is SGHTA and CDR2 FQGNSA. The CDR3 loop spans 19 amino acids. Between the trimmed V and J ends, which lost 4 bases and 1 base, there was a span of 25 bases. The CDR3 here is CASSSQAGGQVGDNYGYTF. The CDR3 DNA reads TGTGCCAGCAGCTCACAGGCGGGGGGCCAGGTTGGTGATAACTATGGCTACACCTTC. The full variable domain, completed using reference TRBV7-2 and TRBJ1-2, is GAGVSQSPSNKVTEKGKDVELRCDPISGHTALYWYRQSLGQGLEFLIYFQGNSAPDKSGLPSDRFSAERTGGSVSTLTIQRTQQEDSAVYLCASSSQAGGQVGDNYGYTFGSGTRLTVV.

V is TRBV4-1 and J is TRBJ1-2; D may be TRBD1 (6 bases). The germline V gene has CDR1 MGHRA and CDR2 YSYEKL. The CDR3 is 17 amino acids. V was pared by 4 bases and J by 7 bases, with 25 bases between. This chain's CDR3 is CASSPYPPMDRRPGYTF. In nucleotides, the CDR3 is TGCGCCAGCAGCCCGTACCCTCCCATGGACAGAAGGCCTGGCTACACCTTC.

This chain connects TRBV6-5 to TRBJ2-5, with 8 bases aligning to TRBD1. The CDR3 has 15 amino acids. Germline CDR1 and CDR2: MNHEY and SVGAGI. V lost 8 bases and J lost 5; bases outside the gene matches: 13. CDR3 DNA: TGTGCCAGCTCTTTCGTTTATGGGACAGGCGAGACCCAGTACTTC. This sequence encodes CASSFVYGTGETQYF.

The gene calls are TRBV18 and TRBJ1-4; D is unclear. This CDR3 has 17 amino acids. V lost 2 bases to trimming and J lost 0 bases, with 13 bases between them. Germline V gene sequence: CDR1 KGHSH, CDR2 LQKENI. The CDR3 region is CASSPSRLGATNEKLFF. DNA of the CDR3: TGTGCCAGCTCACCAAGTCGGCTCGGGGCAACTAATGAAAAACTGTTTTTT.

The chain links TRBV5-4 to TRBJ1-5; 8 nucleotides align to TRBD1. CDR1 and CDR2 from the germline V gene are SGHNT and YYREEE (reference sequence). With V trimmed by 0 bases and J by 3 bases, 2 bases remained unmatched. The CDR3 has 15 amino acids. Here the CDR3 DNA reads TGTGCCAGCAGCTTGGGGGGACAGGACAATCAGCCCCAGCATTTT. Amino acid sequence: CASSLGGQDNQPQHF.

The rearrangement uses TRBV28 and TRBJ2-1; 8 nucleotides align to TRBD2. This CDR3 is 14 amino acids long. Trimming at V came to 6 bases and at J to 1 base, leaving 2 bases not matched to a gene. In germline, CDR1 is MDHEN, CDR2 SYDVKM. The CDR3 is CASRSSGSYNEQFF. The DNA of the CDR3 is TGTGCCAGCAGGTCTAGCGGGTCCTACAATGAGCAGTTCTTC. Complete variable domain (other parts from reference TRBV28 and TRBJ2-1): DVKVTQSSRYLVKRTGEKVFLECVQDMDHENMFWYRQDPGLGLRLIYFSYDVKMKEKGDIPEGYSVSREKKERFSLILESASTNQTSMYLCASRSSGSYNEQFFGPGTRLTVL.

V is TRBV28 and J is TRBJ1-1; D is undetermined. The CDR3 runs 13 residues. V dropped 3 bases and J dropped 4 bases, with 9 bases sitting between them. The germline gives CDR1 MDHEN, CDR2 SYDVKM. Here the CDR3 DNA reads TGTGCCAGCAGTTTGTTGCTAGGCACTGAAGCTTTCTTT. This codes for CASSLLLGTEAFF.

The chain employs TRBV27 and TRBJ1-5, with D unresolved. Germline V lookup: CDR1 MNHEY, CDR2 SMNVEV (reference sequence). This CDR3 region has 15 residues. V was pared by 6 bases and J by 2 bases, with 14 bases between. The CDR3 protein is CASSVGGRGNQPQHF. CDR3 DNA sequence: TGTGCCAGCAGCGTAGGCGGGAGGGGCAATCAGCCCCAGCATTTT.